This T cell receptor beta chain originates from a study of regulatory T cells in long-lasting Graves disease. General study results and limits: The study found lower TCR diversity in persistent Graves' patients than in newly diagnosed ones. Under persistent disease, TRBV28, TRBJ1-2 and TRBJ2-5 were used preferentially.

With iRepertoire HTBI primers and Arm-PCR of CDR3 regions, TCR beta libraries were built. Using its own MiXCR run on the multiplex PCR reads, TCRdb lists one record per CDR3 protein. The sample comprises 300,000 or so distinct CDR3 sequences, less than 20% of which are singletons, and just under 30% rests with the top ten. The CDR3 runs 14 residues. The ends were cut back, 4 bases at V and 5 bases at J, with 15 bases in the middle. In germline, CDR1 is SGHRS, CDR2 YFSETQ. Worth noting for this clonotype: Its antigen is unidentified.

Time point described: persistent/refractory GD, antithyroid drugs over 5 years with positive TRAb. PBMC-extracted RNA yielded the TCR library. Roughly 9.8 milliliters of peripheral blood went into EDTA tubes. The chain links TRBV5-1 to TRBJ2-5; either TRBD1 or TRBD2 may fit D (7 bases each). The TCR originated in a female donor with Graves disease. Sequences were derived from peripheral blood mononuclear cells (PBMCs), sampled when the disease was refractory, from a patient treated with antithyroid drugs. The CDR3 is CASSPQGGIETQYF. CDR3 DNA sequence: TGCGCCAGCAGCCCCCAGGGGGGGATTGAGACCCAGTACTTC.